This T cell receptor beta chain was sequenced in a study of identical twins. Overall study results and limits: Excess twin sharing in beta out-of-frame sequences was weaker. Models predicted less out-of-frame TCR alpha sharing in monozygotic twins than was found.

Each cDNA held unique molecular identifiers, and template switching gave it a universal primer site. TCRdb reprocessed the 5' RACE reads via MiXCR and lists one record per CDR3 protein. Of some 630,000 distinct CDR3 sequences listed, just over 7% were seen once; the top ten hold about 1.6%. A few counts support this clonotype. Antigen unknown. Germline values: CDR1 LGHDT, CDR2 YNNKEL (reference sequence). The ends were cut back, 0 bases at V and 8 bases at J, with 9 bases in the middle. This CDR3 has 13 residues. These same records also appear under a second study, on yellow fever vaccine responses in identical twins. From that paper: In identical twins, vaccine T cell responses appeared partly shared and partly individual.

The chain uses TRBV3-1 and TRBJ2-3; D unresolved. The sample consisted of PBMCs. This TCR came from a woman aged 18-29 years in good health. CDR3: CASSQDEVSTQYF. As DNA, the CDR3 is TGTGCCAGCAGCCAAGATGAGGTCTCTACGCAGTATTTT.